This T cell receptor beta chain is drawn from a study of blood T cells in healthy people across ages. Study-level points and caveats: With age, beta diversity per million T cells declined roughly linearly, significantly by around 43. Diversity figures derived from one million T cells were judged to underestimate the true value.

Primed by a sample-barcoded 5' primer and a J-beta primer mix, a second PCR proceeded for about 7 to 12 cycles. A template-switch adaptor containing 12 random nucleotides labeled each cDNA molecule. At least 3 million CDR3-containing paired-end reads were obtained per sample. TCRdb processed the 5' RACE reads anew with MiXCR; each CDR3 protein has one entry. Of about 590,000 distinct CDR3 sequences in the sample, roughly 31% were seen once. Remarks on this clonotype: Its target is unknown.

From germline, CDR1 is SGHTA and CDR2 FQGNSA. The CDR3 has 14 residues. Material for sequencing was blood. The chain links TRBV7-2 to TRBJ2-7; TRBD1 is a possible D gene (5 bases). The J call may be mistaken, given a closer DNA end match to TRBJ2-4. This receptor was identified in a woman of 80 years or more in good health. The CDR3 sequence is CASTTQETVNIQYF. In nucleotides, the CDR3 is TGTGCCAGCACCACACAGGAGACGGTAAACATTCAGTACTTC.